This T cell receptor (beta chain) was recorded in a study of blood T cell repertoires in COVID-19. Participants' reported clinical history set cohort assignment. As handled by the study authors: Estimates of nucleated cell counts were drawn from the amplification of reference gene primers. Sequencing was performed with immunoSEQ multiplex PCR; in TCRdb, only in-frame clones are kept and a portion is missing. V, J and clone size were drawn from that table, and D and trimming were deduced from the DNA. The sample lists about 220,000 clones, 80% to 90% seen once, with 3% to 4.5% in the top ten. Sequenced sample: PBMCs or T cells enriched from blood (not recorded which). The TCR sequence derives from a woman aged 40 to 49 with acute COVID-19.

In nucleotides, the CDR3 is TGTGCCAGCAGTTACTCTGGAGCCTTAACTGAAGCTTTCTTT. This translates into CASSYSGALTEAFF. The chain uses TRBV6-2 or TRBV6-3 and TRBJ1-1, with no clear D. Germline CDR1 reads MNHEY; CDR2 reads SVGEGT. Trimming cost V 0 bases and J 5 bases, with 10 bases left between them. CDR3 length: 14 amino acids.